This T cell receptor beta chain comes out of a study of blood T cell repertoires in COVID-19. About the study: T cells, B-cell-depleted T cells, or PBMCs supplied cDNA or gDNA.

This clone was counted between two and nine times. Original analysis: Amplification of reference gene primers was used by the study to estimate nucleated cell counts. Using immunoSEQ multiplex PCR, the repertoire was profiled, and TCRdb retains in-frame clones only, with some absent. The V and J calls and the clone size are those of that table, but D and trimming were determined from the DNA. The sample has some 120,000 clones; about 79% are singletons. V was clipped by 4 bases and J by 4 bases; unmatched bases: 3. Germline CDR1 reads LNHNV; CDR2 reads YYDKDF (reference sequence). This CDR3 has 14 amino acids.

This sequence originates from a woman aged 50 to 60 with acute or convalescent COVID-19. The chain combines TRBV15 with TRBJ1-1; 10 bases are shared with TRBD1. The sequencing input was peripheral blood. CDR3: CATSTGQGVTEAFF. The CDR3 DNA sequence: TGTGCCACCAGCACCGGACAGGGGGTCACTGAAGCTTTCTTT.